A selection of T cell receptor beta chains follows, all from one sample in a study of T cell responses to AZD1222 COVID-19 vaccine. This table comes from immunoSEQ multiplex PCR, and its TCRdb copy is limited to in-frame clones, with some not included. The repertoire includes about 150,000 clones, about 88% of them detected once, and approximately 7% sits in the top ten. Source: peripheral blood, taken after recovery from COVID-19. The origin of the receptors is an adult who had recovered from COVID-19. CDR3s leave out the opening cysteine and the closing phenylalanine or tryptophan. The order of the fields is J gene, V gene, CDR3 protein.

TRBJ2-3 TRBV27 ASSLGISTDTQY
TRBJ2-3 TRBV20-1 SAFSAGTQY
TRBJ2-7 TRBV29-1 SALLTFSGMNYEQY
TRBJ2-1 TRBV9 ASSVFSSGSRRANLGEQF
TRBJ1-5 TRBV28 ASSVGTGGEQPQH
TRBJ2-6 TRBV2 ASSPSGANVLT
TRBJ1-1 TRBV7-8 ASTPGRGANTEAF
TRBJ1-5 TRBV6-5 ASSSGISNQPQH
TRBJ2-7 TRBV5-1 ASSPVGTENEQY
TRBJ2-5 TRBV10-1 ASSTGTRVETQY
TRBJ2-7 TRBV5-1 ASSRTSGAYEQY
TRBJ1-3 TRBV3-1/TRBV3-2 ASSLAGASGNTIY
TRBJ2-5 TRBV3-1/TRBV3-2 ASSQRGGQGQETQY
TRBJ1-2 TRBV9 ASSVVPDRGTYGYT
TRBJ1-2 TRBV9 ASSENPQGYGYT
TRBJ1-2 TRBV6-5 ASSYLASRSGGYT
TRBJ1-1 TRBV28 ASSLRQVGAF
TRBJ1-5 TRBV28 ASANGGDQPQH
TRBJ1-3 TRBV28 ATPGRGSSGNTIY
TRBJ2-6 TRBV2 ASSLDREAGANVLT
TRBJ2-3 TRBV3-1/TRBV3-2 ASGAGAQTDTQY
TRBJ1-5 TRBV6-2/TRBV6-3 ASSYQRTGAPNQPQH
TRBJ1-2 TRBV24-1 ATSEGTPNNYGYT
TRBJ2-2 TRBV19 ASRTTGTGELF
TRBJ2-1 TRBV28 ASRTTSGRPGFYNEQF
TRBJ2-1 TRBV5-8 ASSLAKGTGGYNEQF
TRBJ2-1 TRBV19 ASSMDGEYNEQF
TRBJ2-3 TRBV19 ASSIGTKDTQY
TRBJ1-2 TRBV19 ASRVWSGGMESYGYT
TRBJ1-3 TRBV19 ATSGSYARNTIY
TRBJ2-7 TRBV19 ASSKSGEFYEQY
TRBJ2-7 TRBV27 ASRASGRLYEQY
TRBJ1-2 TRBV12-3/TRBV12-4 ASSSDRVSGYT
TRBJ1-5 TRBV3-1/TRBV3-2 ASSQTGGEGQPQH
TRBJ2-1 TRBV5-6 ASRYYNEQF
TRBJ1-4 TRBV4-3 ASSQVAGQGKLF
TRBJ1-2 TRBV12-3/TRBV12-4 ASSLQGLYGYT
TRBJ1-3 TRBV9 ASSASSSGNTIY
TRBJ1-2 TRBV6-1 ASSEAALRGYT
TRBJ1-4 TRBV28 ASSTGVSNEKLF
TRBJ2-7 TRBV27 ASGPGSGQEVYEQY
TRBJ2-7 TRBV18 ASSSTGDYEQY
TRBJ1-2 TRBV10-2 ASSRDIYYGYT
TRBJ1-6 TRBV10-3 ASTRDQRDSPLH
TRBJ2-7 TRBV5-6 ASSVAGASEQY
TRBJ1-1 TRBV5-8 ASSWNRRGGGNTEAF
TRBJ2-1 TRBV12-2 ASRFCQGGYNEQF
TRBJ2-2 TRBV2 ATGTEANTGELF